This T cell receptor beta chain was observed in a study of T cell clones after liver transplantation. On the study more broadly: Blood was drawn pre-transplant, before withdrawal, and after full or failed withdrawal.

This clone was seen a few times. Its antigen is undetermined. Repertoires were generated with immunoSEQ multiplex PCR, while TCRdb's copy carries only in-frame clones and drops some. This table has around 97,000 clones, about 88% appearing once. Germline V gives CDR1 MNHNS, CDR2 SASEGT. The CDR3 contains 14 residues. Trimming stripped 2 bases from V and 7 bases from J, with 12 bases between. Study-wide results and limits: Graft donor-reactive T cells may have migrated into the graft rather than being deleted. Low donor cell numbers restricted donor-reactive repertoire measurement in a couple of subjects. Post-transplant time points were not standardized, so conclusions are preliminary.

V usage is TRBV6-1 and J usage is TRBJ1-5; the D is unclear. Sequenced here: CD4+ T cells from blood, sampled approximately 43 months after liver transplant. The origin of this receptor is a human patient who received a liver transplant. Some of these T cells may belong to the graft donor. In DNA form, the CDR3 reads TGTGCCAGCAGTGAAAGTATGCTAGGCCAGCCCCAGCATTTT. This translates into CASSESMLGQPQHF.